This T cell receptor (beta chain) originates from a study of cytomegalovirus exposure and HLA in healthy donors. Study findings and constraints: The investigators catalogued some 160 TCR beta chains as cytomegalovirus-associated. When presence/absence was analysed, sequencing depth was taken to be roughly uniform across donors. Differences between HLA loci emerged in a later analysis of TCR association rates, with DRB1 most and HLA-C fewest.

V was clipped by 0 bases and J by 0 bases, with 10 bases between them. The CDR3 extends over 16 amino acids. Germline CDR1 reads SGDLS; CDR2 reads YYNGEE. In the PCR, 60 Vbeta and 13 Jbeta primers were used. Authors' processing steps: Later work found 65 million to 85 million unique TCR beta chains, with around 10 million shared. Produced via immunoSEQ multiplex PCR; TCRdb's table is partial and in-frame only. The V and J calls and clone size come from that table; D and trimming were worked out from the DNA. The sample holds about 170,000 clones, roughly 84% seen once. As concerns this clone: Its antigen remains unknown.

The rearrangement joins TRBV9 to TRBJ2-1; D uncertain. Specimen: PBMCs. The receptor was derived from a male donor in good health and CMV-seronegative. CDR3 loop: CASSVAVWSSYNEQFF. CDR3 sequence (DNA): TGTGCCAGCAGCGTAGCTGTCTGGAGCTCCTACAATGAGCAGTTCTTC. Complete variable domain (other parts from reference TRBV9 and TRBJ2-1): DSGVTQTPKHLITATGQRVTLRCSPRSGDLSVYWYQQSLDQGLQFLIQYYNGEERAKGNILERFSAQQFPDLHSELNLSSLELGDSALYFCASSVAVWSSYNEQFFGPGTRLTVL.